This T cell receptor (beta chain) was recorded in a study of T cell responses to AZD1222 COVID-19 vaccine. Regarding the study as a whole: Reports say nearly half of spike-specific TCRs go after unmutated variant regions. There were mostly white British donors and more females than males, and clonal diversity was possibly underestimated.

About this clone: The antigen remains undetermined.

TCRdb's copy holds only in-frame clones and misses some; the assay was immunoSEQ multiplex PCR. The sample holds approximately 150,000 clones, 85% to 90% seen once. The CDR3 is made up of 14 amino acids. The V gene's germline CDR1 is SGHDN and CDR2 FVKESK. Trimming removed 6 bases from V and 6 bases from J; junction bases left unmatched: 5. The gene calls are TRBV14 and TRBJ2-2, with 9 nucleotides matching TRBD2. The sample here was peripheral blood, taken on day 0 of AZD1222 vaccination. This sequence was found in an adult in good health. The CDR3 sequence is CASRLAGGAGELFF. The DNA for the CDR3 is TGTGCCAGCAGACTAGCGGGTGGAGCCGGGGAGCTGTTTTTT. The variable domain in full, completed from reference TRBV14 and TRBJ2-2, reads EAGVTQFPSHSVIEKGQTVTLRCDPISGHDNLYWYRRVMGKEIKFLLHFVKESKQDESGMPNNRFLAERTGGTYSTLKVQPAELEDSGVYFCASRLAGGAGELFFGEGSRLTVL.